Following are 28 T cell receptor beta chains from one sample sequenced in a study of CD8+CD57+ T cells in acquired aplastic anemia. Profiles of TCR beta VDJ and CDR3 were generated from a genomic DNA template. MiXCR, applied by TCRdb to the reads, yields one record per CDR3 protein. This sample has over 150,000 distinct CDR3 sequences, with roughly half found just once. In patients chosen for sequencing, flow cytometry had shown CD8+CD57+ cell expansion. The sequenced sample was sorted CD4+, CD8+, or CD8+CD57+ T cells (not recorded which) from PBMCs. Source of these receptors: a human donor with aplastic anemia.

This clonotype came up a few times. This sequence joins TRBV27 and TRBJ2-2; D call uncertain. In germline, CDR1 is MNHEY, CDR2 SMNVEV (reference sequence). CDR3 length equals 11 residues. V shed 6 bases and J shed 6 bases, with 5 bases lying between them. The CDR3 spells CASRKSGELFF. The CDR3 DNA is TGTGCCAGCAGAAAGTCCGGGGAGCTGTTTTTT.

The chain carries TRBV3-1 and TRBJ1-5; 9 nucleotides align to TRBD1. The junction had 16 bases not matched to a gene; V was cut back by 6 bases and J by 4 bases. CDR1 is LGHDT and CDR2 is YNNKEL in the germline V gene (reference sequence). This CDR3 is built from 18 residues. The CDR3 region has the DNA TGTGCCAGCAGACACGAGTCCGAACAGGGGGCAGGTAATCAGCCCCAGCATTTT. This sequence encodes CASRHESEQGAGNQPQHF.

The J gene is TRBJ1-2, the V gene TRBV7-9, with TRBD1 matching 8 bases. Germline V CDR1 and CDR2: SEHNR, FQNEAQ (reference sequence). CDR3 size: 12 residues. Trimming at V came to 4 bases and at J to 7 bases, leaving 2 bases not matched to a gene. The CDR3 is CASSSDRGGYTF. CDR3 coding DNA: TGTGCCAGCAGCTCAGACAGGGGTGGCTACACCTTC. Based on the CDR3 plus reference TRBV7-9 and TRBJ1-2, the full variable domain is DTGVSQNPRHKITKRGQNVTFRCDPISEHNRLYWYRQTLGQGPEFLTYFQNEAQLEKSRLLSDRFSAERPKGSFSTLEIQRTEQGDSAMYLCASSSDRGGYTFGSGTRLTVV.

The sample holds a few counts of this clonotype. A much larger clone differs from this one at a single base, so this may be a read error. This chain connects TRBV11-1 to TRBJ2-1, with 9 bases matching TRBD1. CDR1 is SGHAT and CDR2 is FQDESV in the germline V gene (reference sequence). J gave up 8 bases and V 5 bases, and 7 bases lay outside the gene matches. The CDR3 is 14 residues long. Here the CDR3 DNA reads TGTGCCAGCAGCCACCCGGGACAGGGCTATGAGCAGTTCTTC. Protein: CASSHPGQGYEQFF.

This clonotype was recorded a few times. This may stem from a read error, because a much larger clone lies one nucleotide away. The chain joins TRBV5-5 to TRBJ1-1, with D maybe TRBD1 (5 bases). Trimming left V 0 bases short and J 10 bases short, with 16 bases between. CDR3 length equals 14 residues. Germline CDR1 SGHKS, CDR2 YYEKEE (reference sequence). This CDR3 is CASSLVGEPRGAFF. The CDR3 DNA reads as TGTGCCAGCAGCTTGGTGGGGGAACCAAGGGGAGCTTTCTTT.

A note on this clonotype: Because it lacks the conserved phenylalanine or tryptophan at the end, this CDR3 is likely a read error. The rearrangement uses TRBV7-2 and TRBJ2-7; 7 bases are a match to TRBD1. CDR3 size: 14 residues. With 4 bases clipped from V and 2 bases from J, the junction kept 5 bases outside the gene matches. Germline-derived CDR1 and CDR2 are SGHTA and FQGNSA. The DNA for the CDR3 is TGTGCCAGCAGCTCGGACAGGAGCGCCTACGAGCAGTACTCC. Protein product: CASSSDRSAYEQYS.

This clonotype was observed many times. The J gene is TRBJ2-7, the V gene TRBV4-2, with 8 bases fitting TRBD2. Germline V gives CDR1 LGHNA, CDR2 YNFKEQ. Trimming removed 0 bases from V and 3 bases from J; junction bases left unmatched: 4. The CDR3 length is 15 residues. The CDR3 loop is CASSQEDGGDYEQYF. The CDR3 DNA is TGTGCCAGCAGCCAAGAAGACGGGGGGGACTACGAGCAGTACTTC.

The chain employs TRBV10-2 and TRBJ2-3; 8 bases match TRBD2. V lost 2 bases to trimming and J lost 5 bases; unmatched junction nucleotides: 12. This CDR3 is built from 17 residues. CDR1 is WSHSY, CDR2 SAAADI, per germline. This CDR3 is CASSEMISGGQRDTQYF. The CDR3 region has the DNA TGCGCCAGCAGTGAGATGATATCGGGGGGGCAGAGAGATACGCAGTATTTT.

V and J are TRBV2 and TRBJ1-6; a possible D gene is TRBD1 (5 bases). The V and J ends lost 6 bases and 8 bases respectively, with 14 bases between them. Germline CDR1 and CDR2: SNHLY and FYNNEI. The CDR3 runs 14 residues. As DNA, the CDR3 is TGTGCCAGCAGCGGGACTCCTAATGATTCACCCCTCCACTTT. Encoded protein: CASSGTPNDSPLHF.

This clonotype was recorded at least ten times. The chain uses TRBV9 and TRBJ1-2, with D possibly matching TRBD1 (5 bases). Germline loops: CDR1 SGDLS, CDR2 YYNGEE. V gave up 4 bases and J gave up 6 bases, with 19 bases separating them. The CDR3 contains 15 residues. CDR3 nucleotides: TGTGCCAGCAGCCCTTGGGACCGTGATCGGAATGGCTACACCTTC. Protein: CASSPWDRDRNGYTF.

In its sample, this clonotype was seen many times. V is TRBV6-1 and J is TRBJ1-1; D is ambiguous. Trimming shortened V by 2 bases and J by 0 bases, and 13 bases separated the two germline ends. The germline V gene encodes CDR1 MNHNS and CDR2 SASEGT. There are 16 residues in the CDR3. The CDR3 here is CASSEWGWSMNTEAFF. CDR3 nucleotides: TGTGCCAGCAGTGAATGGGGTTGGAGCATGAACACTGAAGCTTTCTTT.

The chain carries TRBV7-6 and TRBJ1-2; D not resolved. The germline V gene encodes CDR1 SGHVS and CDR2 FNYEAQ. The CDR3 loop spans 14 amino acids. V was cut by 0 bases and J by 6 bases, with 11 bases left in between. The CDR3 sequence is CASSLAPSLDGYTF. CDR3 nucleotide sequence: TGTGCCAGCAGCTTAGCGCCCTCGCTGGATGGCTACACCTTC.

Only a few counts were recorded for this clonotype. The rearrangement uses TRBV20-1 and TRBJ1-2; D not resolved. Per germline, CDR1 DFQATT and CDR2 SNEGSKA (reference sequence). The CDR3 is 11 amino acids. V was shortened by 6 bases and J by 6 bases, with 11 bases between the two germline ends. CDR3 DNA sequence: TGCAGTGCGACTGACGGTGATGGCTACACCTTC. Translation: CSATDGDGYTF.

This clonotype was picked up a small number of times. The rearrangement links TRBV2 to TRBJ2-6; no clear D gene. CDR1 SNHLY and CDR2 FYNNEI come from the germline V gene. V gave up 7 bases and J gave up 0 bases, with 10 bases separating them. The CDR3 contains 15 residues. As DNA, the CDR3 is TGTGCCAGCAAAGTTGCAGTCTCTGGGGCCAACGTCCTGACTTTC. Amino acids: CASKVAVSGANVLTF.

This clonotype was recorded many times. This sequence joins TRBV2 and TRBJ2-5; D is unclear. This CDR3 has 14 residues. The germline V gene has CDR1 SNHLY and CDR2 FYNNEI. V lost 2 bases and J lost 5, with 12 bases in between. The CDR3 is CASSERLGWETQYF. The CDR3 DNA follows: TGTGCCAGCAGTGAAAGGTTAGGCTGGGAGACCCAGTACTTC.

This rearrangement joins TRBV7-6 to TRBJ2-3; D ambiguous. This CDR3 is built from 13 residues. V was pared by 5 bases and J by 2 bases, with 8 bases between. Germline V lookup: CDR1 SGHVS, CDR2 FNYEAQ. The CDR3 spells CASSRWTTDTQYF. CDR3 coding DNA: TGTGCCAGCAGCAGATGGACCACAGATACGCAGTATTTT.

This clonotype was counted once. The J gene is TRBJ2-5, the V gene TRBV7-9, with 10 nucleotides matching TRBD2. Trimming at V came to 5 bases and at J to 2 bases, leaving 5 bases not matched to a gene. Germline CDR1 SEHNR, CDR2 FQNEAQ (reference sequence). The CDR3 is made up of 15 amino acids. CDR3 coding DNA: TGTGCCAGCAGCGCCGGGACTAGCGAACAAGAGACCCAGTACTTC. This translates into CASSAGTSEQETQYF.

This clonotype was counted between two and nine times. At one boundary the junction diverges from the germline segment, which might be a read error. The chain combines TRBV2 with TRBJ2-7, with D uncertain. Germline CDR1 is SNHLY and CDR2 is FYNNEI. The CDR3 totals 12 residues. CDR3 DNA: TGTGCCAGCAGTGAAGCGCGTGTTCTCGAACACTTC. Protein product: CASSEARVLEHF. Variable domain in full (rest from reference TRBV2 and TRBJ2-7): EPEVTQTPSHQVTQMGQEVILRCVPISNHLYFYWYRQILGQKVEFLVSFYNNEISEKSEIFDDQFSVERPDGSNFTLKIRSTKLEDSAMYFCASSEARVLEHFGPGTRLTVT.

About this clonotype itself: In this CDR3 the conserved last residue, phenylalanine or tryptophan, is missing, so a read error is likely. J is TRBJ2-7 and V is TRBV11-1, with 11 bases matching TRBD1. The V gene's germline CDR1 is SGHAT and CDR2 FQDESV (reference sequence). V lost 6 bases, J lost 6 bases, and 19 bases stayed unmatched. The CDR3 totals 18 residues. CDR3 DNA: TGTGCCAGCAGATATGCTCGGAGGTTCAACGGGACAGGGGGCGAGCAGTACCTC. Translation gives CASRYARRFNGTGGEQYL.

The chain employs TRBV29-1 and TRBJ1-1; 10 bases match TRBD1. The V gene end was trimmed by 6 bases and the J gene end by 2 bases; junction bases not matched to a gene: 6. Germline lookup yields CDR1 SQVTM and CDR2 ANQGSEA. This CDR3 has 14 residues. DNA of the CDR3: TGCAGCGTCGAGACAGGGGGCCTCAACACTGAAGCTTTCTTT. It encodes CSVETGGLNTEAFF.

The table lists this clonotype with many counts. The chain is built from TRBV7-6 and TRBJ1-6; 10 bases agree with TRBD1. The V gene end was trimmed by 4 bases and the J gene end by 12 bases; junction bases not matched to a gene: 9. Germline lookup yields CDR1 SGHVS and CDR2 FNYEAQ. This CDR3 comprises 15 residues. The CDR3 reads CASSSQDRGGLPLHF. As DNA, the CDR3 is TGTGCCAGCAGCTCACAGGACAGGGGGGGACTACCCCTCCACTTT.

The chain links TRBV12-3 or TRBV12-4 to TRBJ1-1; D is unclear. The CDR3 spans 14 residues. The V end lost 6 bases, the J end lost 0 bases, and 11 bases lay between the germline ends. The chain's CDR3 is CASSVTSVNTEAFF. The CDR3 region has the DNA TGTGCCAGCAGCGTTACCAGTGTGAACACTGAAGCTTTCTTT.

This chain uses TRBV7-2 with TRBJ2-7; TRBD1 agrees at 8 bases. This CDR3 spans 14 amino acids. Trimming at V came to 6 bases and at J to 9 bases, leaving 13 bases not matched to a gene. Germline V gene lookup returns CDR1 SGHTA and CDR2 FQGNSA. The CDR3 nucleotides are TGTGCCAGCAGTTTGGACAGGGTAGCACATGGGCAGTACTTC. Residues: CASSLDRVAHGQYF. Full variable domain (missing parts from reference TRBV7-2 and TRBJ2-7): GAGVSQSPSNKVTEKGKDVELRCDPISGHTALYWYRQSLGQGLEFLIYFQGNSAPDKSGLPSDRFSAERTGGSVSTLTIQRTQQEDSAVYLCASSLDRVAHGQYFGPGTRLTVT.

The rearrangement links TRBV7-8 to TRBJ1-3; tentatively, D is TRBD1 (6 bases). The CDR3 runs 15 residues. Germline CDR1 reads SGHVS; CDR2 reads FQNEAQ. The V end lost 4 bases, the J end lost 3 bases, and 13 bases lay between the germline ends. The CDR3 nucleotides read TGTGCCAGCAGCTCACAGGGTACATATGGAAACACCATATATTTT. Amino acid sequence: CASSSQGTYGNTIYF.

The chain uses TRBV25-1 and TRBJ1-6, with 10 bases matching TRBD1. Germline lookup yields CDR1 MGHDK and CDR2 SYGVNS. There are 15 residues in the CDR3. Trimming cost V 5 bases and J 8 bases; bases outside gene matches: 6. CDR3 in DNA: TGTGCCAGCAGTTCAACAGGGACAGGGGATTCACCCCTCCACTTT. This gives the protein CASSSTGTGDSPLHF.

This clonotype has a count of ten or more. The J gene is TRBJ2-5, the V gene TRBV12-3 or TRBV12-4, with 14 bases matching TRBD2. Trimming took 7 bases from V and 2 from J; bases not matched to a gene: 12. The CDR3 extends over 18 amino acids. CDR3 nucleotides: TGTGCCAGCACCATCAGGACTAGCGGGGGGTATCGACAAGAGACCCAGTACTTC. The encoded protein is CASTIRTSGGYRQETQYF.

CDR3 protein: CASSAQTGFGQPQHF. CDR3 nucleotides: TGTGCCAGCAGTGCTCAAACAGGGTTCGGTCAGCCCCAGCATTTT. The V and J genes are TRBV2 and TRBJ1-5; maybe TRBD1 (6 bases). The CDR3 spans 15 residues. With 4 bases removed from V and 6 bases from J, the gap between germline ends came to 16 bases. Germline V CDR1 and CDR2: SNHLY, FYNNEI. Variable domain in full (rest from reference TRBV2 and TRBJ1-5): EPEVTQTPSHQVTQMGQEVILRCVPISNHLYFYWYRQILGQKVEFLVSFYNNEISEKSEIFDDQFSVERPDGSNFTLKIRSTKLEDSAMYFCASSAQTGFGQPQHFGDGTRLSIL.

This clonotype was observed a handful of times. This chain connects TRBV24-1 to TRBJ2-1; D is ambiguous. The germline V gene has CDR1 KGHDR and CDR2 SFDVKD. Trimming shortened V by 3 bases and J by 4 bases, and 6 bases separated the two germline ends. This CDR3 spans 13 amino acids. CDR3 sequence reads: CATSDKRYNEQFF. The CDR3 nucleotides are TGTGCCACCAGTGATAAAAGATACAATGAGCAGTTCTTC.